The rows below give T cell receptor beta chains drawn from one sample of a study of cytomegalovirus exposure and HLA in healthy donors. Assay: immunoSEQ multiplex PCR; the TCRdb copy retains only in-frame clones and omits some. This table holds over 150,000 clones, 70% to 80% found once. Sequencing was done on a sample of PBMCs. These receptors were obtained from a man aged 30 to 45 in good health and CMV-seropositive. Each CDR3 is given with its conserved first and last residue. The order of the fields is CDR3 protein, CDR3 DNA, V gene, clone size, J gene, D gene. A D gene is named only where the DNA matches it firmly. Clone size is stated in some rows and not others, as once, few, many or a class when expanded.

CDR3aa: CASGLSGGRGTQYF
CDR3nt: TGTGCCAGCGGGCTATCGGGCGGCCGGGGGACCCAGTACTTC
v_gene: TRBV5-4
abundance: -
j_gene: TRBJ2-5
d_gene: -

CDR3aa: CASSFSSTGTDTQYF
CDR3nt: TGTGCCAGCAGCTTCTCCTCGACTGGCACAGATACGCAGTATTTT
v_gene: TRBV7-9
abundance: -
j_gene: TRBJ2-3
d_gene: -

CDR3aa: CASGPWSTVYGYTF
CDR3nt: TGTGCCAGCGGCCCCTGGTCCACCGTCTATGGCTACACCTTC
v_gene: TRBV6-5
abundance: -
j_gene: TRBJ1-2
d_gene: -

CDR3aa: CASSYSAQGKDGYTF
CDR3nt: TGTGCCAGCAGTTACTCTGCCCAGGGGAAGGATGGCTACACCTTC
v_gene: TRBV6-5
abundance: -
j_gene: TRBJ1-2
d_gene: -

CDR3aa: CASSSSETYEQYF
CDR3nt: TGTGCCAGCAGCTCGAGCGAGACCTACGAGCAGTACTTC
v_gene: TRBV7-6
abundance: -
j_gene: TRBJ2-7
d_gene: -

CDR3aa: CASSLSLAGATTDTQYF
CDR3nt: TGCGCCAGCAGCTTGTCTCTAGCGGGGGCTACCACAGATACGCAGTATTTT
v_gene: TRBV5-1
abundance: -
j_gene: TRBJ2-3
d_gene: TRBD2

CDR3aa: CASSVGGETQYF
CDR3nt: TGTGCCAGCAGTGTCGGAGGGGAGACCCAGTACTTC
v_gene: TRBV6-1
abundance: once
j_gene: TRBJ2-5
d_gene: -

CDR3aa: CASSLGLGYGHYEQYF
CDR3nt: TGTGCCAGCAGCTTAGGGTTAGGTTATGGGCACTACGAGCAGTACTTC
v_gene: TRBV7-2
abundance: -
j_gene: TRBJ2-7
d_gene: -

CDR3aa: CASSERHGEQFF
CDR3nt: TGTGCCAGCAGTGAACGGCACGGGGAGCAGTTCTTC
v_gene: TRBV6-1
abundance: few
j_gene: TRBJ2-1
d_gene: -

CDR3aa: CASSQSLNQRATQYF
CDR3nt: TGCGCCAGCAGTCAATCGCTGAATCAGAGGGCTACGCAGTATTTT
v_gene: TRBV23-1
abundance: -
j_gene: TRBJ2-3
d_gene: -

CDR3aa: CASSNSWETQYF
CDR3nt: TGTGCCAGCAGCAACTCATGGGAGACCCAGTACTTC
v_gene: TRBV11-2
abundance: -
j_gene: TRBJ2-5
d_gene: -

CDR3aa: CASSLRQGATPNQPQHF
CDR3nt: TGTGCCAGCAGCCTTCGACAGGGGGCAACCCCGAATCAGCCCCAGCATTTT
v_gene: TRBV28
abundance: once
j_gene: TRBJ1-5
d_gene: TRBD1

CDR3aa: CSVEVERGGVNTF
CDR3nt: TGCAGCGTTGAAGTTGAGAGGGGAGGGGTGAACACCTTC
v_gene: TRBV29-1
abundance: -
j_gene: TRBJ1-2
d_gene: -

CDR3aa: CASSPRTGAGANVLTF
CDR3nt: TGTGCCAGCAGCCCCCGGACAGGGGCTGGGGCCAACGTCCTGACTTTC
v_gene: TRBV9
abundance: -
j_gene: TRBJ2-6
d_gene: TRBD1

CDR3aa: CASSLGQASSTDTQYF
CDR3nt: TGTGCCAGCAGCTTAGGACAGGCCTCTAGCACAGATACGCAGTATTTT
v_gene: TRBV7-2
abundance: -
j_gene: TRBJ2-3
d_gene: -

CDR3aa: CASSQGTSTGSNYGYTF
CDR3nt: TGTGCCAGCAGCCAAGGTACGTCAACAGGATCAAACTATGGCTACACCTTC
v_gene: TRBV4-2
abundance: -
j_gene: TRBJ1-2
d_gene: -

CDR3aa: CASSSGTSGTYEQYF
CDR3nt: TGTGCCAGCAGCTCCGGGACTAGCGGGACATACGAGCAGTACTTC
v_gene: TRBV5-4
abundance: once
j_gene: TRBJ2-7
d_gene: TRBD2

CDR3aa: CASSERGAKNIQYF
CDR3nt: TGTGCCAGCAGTGAACGGGGAGCCAAAAACATTCAGTACTTC
v_gene: TRBV2
abundance: -
j_gene: TRBJ2-4
d_gene: -

CDR3aa: CAWTDRQLYGYTF
CDR3nt: TGTGCCTGGACCGACCGACAGCTCTATGGCTACACCTTC
v_gene: TRBV30
abundance: -
j_gene: TRBJ1-2
d_gene: -

CDR3aa: CASSPRTGRFEQYF
CDR3nt: TGCGCCAGCAGCCCAAGGACAGGCCGGTTCGAGCAGTACTTC
v_gene: TRBV5-1
abundance: -
j_gene: TRBJ2-7
d_gene: TRBD1

CDR3aa: CASSLVGTGGSEQFF
CDR3nt: TGTGCCAGCAGCTTAGTCGGGACAGGGGGGAGTGAGCAGTTCTTC
v_gene: TRBV7-9
abundance: -
j_gene: TRBJ2-1
d_gene: TRBD1

CDR3aa: CASSLARGRFYEQYF
CDR3nt: TGTGCCAGCAGCTTAGCGCGGGGAAGGTTCTACGAGCAGTACTTC
v_gene: TRBV7-9
abundance: few
j_gene: TRBJ2-7
d_gene: -

CDR3aa: CASSGGAVYEQYF
CDR3nt: TGTGCCAGCAGTGGCGGGGCCGTCTACGAGCAGTACTTC
v_gene: TRBV2
abundance: -
j_gene: TRBJ2-7
d_gene: -

CDR3aa: CSVETADSVAYGYTF
CDR3nt: TGCAGCGTTGAAACGGCCGACAGCGTGGCCTATGGCTACACCTTC
v_gene: TRBV29-1
abundance: -
j_gene: TRBJ1-2
d_gene: -

CDR3aa: CASSSYYEQYF
CDR3nt: TGTGCCAGCAGTTCGTACTACGAGCAGTACTTC
v_gene: TRBV28
abundance: -
j_gene: TRBJ2-7
d_gene: -

CDR3aa: CASSFLDSQETQYF
CDR3nt: TGCGCCAGCAGCTTCCTAGACAGCCAAGAGACCCAGTACTTC
v_gene: TRBV5-1
abundance: once
j_gene: TRBJ2-5
d_gene: -

CDR3aa: CASSIDGTGNQETQYF
CDR3nt: TGTGCCAGTAGTATAGACGGGACAGGGAACCAAGAGACCCAGTACTTC
v_gene: TRBV19
abundance: -
j_gene: TRBJ2-5
d_gene: TRBD1

CDR3aa: CASSLGHSNYGYTF
CDR3nt: TGTGCCAGCAGTTTGGGACACTCGAACTATGGCTACACCTTC
v_gene: TRBV28
abundance: few
j_gene: TRBJ1-2
d_gene: -

CDR3aa: CASSRSGAYNEQFF
CDR3nt: TGTGCCAGCAGCCGCTCGGGAGCATACAATGAGCAGTTCTTC
v_gene: TRBV7-2
abundance: -
j_gene: TRBJ2-1
d_gene: -

CDR3aa: CASSYSSGNQPQHF
CDR3nt: TGTGCCAGCAGTTACTCGTCCGGCAATCAGCCCCAGCATTTT
v_gene: TRBV6-5
abundance: -
j_gene: TRBJ1-5
d_gene: -

CDR3aa: CASSQEMGRRNTIYF
CDR3nt: TGTGCCAGCAGCCAGGAAATGGGCAGGAGAAACACCATATATTTT
v_gene: TRBV4-2
abundance: -
j_gene: TRBJ1-3
d_gene: -

CDR3aa: CASSEDLAGGREQYF
CDR3nt: TGTGCCAGCAGTGAGGATCTAGCGGGAGGCCGCGAGCAGTACTTC
v_gene: TRBV6-1
abundance: -
j_gene: TRBJ2-7
d_gene: TRBD2

CDR3aa: CASNGPFSGEQYF
CDR3nt: TGTGCCAGCAACGGTCCCTTCTCGGGAGAGCAGTACTTC
v_gene: TRBV2
abundance: -
j_gene: TRBJ2-7
d_gene: -

CDR3aa: CAWTRMGLTGELFF
CDR3nt: TGTGCCTGGACCAGGATGGGGCTCACCGGGGAGCTGTTTTTT
v_gene: TRBV30
abundance: -
j_gene: TRBJ2-2
d_gene: -

CDR3aa: CASSSGTSRRTDTQYF
CDR3nt: TGCGCCAGCAGCTCCGGGACTAGCAGACGCACAGATACGCAGTATTTT
v_gene: TRBV5-1
abundance: -
j_gene: TRBJ2-3
d_gene: TRBD2

CDR3aa: CASSSPDSSYEQYF
CDR3nt: TGTGCCAGCAGCTCTCCGGACAGCTCCTACGAGCAGTACTTC
v_gene: TRBV7-2
abundance: -
j_gene: TRBJ2-7
d_gene: -

CDR3aa: CASSDWAPGNTIYF
CDR3nt: TGTGCCAGCAGTGATTGGGCCCCCGGAAACACCATATATTTT
v_gene: TRBV2
abundance: -
j_gene: TRBJ1-3
d_gene: -

CDR3aa: CASRPGAARASTDTQYF
CDR3nt: TGTGCCAGCAGACCAGGGGCGGCGAGGGCCAGCACAGATACGCAGTATTTT
v_gene: TRBV4-2
abundance: -
j_gene: TRBJ2-3
d_gene: -

CDR3aa: CASSSDRLTYEQYF
CDR3nt: TGTGCCAGTAGTTCAGACAGGTTGACCTACGAGCAGTACTTC
v_gene: TRBV19
abundance: -
j_gene: TRBJ2-7
d_gene: -

CDR3aa: CASRGGQGTDTQYF
CDR3nt: TGTGCCAGCAGGGGTGGACAGGGGACAGATACGCAGTATTTT
v_gene: TRBV6-6
abundance: once
j_gene: TRBJ2-3
d_gene: TRBD1

CDR3aa: CASSVRPGLSYEQYF
CDR3nt: TGTGCCAGCAGCGTAAGGCCCGGACTCTCCTACGAGCAGTACTTC
v_gene: TRBV9
abundance: -
j_gene: TRBJ2-7
d_gene: -

CDR3aa: CATSSVLAGNYEQYF
CDR3nt: TGTGCCACCAGCAGTGTCTTAGCGGGGAACTACGAGCAGTACTTC
v_gene: TRBV15
abundance: -
j_gene: TRBJ2-7
d_gene: TRBD2

CDR3aa: CASELQSNQPQHF
CDR3nt: TGTGCCAGCGAACTGCAAAGCAATCAGCCCCAGCATTTT
v_gene: TRBV6-1
abundance: -
j_gene: TRBJ1-5
d_gene: -

CDR3aa: CAISEKGGKADTQYF
CDR3nt: TGTGCCATCAGTGAAAAGGGCGGGAAGGCAGATACGCAGTATTTT
v_gene: TRBV10-3
abundance: few
j_gene: TRBJ2-3
d_gene: -

CDR3aa: CASSLGLAGGAQETQYF
CDR3nt: TGCGCCAGCAGCCTGGGACTAGCGGGAGGGGCTCAAGAGACCCAGTACTTC
v_gene: TRBV4-1
abundance: -
j_gene: TRBJ2-5
d_gene: TRBD2

CDR3aa: CASSSRDRGSYEQYF
CDR3nt: TGTGCCAGCAGTAGCCGGGACAGGGGGTCGTACGAGCAGTACTTC
v_gene: TRBV27
abundance: -
j_gene: TRBJ2-7
d_gene: TRBD1

CDR3aa: CASSVTSGADEQFF
CDR3nt: TGTGCCAGCAGCGTCACTAGCGGAGCAGATGAGCAGTTCTTC
v_gene: TRBV9
abundance: -
j_gene: TRBJ2-1
d_gene: TRBD2

CDR3aa: CASDPGYNTGELFF
CDR3nt: TGTGCCAGTGACCCGGGGTATAACACCGGGGAGCTGTTTTTT
v_gene: TRBV2
abundance: -
j_gene: TRBJ2-2
d_gene: -